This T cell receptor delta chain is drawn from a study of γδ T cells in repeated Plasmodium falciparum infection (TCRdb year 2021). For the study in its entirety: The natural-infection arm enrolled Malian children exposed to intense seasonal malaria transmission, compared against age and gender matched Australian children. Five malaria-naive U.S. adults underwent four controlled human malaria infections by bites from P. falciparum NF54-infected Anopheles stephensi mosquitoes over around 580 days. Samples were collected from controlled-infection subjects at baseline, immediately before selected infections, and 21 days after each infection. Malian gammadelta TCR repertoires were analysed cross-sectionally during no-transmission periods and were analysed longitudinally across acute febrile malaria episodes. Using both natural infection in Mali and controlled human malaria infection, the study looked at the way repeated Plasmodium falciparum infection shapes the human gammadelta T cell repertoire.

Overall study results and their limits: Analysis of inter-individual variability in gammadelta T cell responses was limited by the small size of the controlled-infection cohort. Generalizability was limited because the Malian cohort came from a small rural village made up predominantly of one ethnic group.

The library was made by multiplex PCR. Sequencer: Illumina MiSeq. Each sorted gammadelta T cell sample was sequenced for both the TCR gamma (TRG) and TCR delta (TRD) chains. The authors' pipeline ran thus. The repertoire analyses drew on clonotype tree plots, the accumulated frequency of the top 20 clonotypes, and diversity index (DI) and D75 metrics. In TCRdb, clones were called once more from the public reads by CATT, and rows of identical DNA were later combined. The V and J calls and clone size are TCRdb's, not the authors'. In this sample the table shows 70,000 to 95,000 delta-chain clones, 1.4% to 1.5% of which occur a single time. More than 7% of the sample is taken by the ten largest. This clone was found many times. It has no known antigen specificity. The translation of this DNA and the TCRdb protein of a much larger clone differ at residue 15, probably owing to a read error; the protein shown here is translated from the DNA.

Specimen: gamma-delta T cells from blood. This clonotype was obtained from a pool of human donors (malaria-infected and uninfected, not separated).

The CDR3 sequence is CACDTGFGGPYTDKPIF. The sequence in DNA is TGTGCCTGTGACACCGGTTTTGGGGGACCGTACACCGATAAACCCATCTTT. The chain employs TRDV2 and TRDJ1, with 7 junctional bases fitting TRDD3. The germline V gene gives CDR1 as GEAIGNYY and CDR2 as EKD. Measured from the cysteine to the phenylalanine, the CDR3 is 17 residues long. Of all the DNA, just the CDR3 is kept, 51 bases in frame from base 1.